This entry lists 4 T cell receptor beta chains sequenced from one sample in a study of T cells in Graves' hyperthyroidism and ophthalmopathy. Amplification yielded TCR beta CDR3 regions, with RNA transcripts as the source. TCR CDR3 regions were first amplified by RT-PCR with HTBI primers. TCRdb re-called the multiplex PCR reads with MiXCR, one entry per CDR3 protein. This table has some 760,000 distinct CDR3 sequences, 14% appearing once. Sequencing used blood. These receptors were collected from a woman aged 18 to 35 with Graves' hyperthyroidism.

This clonotype was observed at least ten times. V usage is TRBV5-1 and J usage is TRBJ2-1; TRBD2 matches at 9 bases. Trimming took 2 bases from V and 4 from J; bases not matched to a gene: 4. This CDR3 spans 15 amino acids. Germline V gives CDR1 SGHRS, CDR2 YFSETQ. For the CDR3, the DNA is TGCGCCAGCAGCTTAAGGACTAGCGAGTACAATGAGCAGTTCTTC. It encodes CASSLRTSEYNEQFF.

This clonotype has only a few counts. The chain couples TRBV19 to TRBJ2-7, with 10 positions matching TRBD1. CDR3 length: 14 residues. Germline assignment: CDR1 LNHDA and CDR2 SQIVND (reference sequence). V dropped 9 bases and J dropped 6; count of bases not matched to a gene: 11. CDR3 loop: CASSGRGTGAEQYF. Written as DNA, the CDR3 is TGTGCCAGCAGTGGACGAGGGACAGGGGCCGAGCAGTACTTC. Full variable domain (rest looked up from reference TRBV19 and TRBJ2-7): DGGITQSPKYLFRKEGQNVTLSCEQNLNHDAMYWYRQDPGQGLRLIYYSQIVNDFQKGDIAEGYSVSREKKESFPLTVTSAQKNPTAFYLCASSGRGTGAEQYFGPGTRLTVT.

This CDR3 is CASSSRTAEQYF. CDR3 DNA: TGTGCCAGCAGCTCGCGGACAGCCGAGCAGTACTTC. The genes are TRBV7-9 and TRBJ2-7, with D perhaps TRBD1 (6 bases). The CDR3 length is 12 residues. V was shortened by 4 bases and J by 6 bases, with 10 bases between the two germline ends. CDR1 and CDR2 from the germline V gene are SEHNR and FQNEAQ (reference sequence).

This chain links TRBV7-9 with TRBJ2-6; tentative D call: TRBD2 (6 bases). This CDR3 is 18 amino acids long. V lost 7 bases and J 2 bases, leaving 21 bases between the germline ends. Germline V lookup: CDR1 SEHNR, CDR2 FQNEAQ (reference sequence). CDR3 region: CASNGGWREGPGANVLTF. The CDR3 nucleotides are TGTGCCAGCAACGGGGGATGGCGCGAGGGGCCTGGGGCCAACGTCCTGACTTTC.